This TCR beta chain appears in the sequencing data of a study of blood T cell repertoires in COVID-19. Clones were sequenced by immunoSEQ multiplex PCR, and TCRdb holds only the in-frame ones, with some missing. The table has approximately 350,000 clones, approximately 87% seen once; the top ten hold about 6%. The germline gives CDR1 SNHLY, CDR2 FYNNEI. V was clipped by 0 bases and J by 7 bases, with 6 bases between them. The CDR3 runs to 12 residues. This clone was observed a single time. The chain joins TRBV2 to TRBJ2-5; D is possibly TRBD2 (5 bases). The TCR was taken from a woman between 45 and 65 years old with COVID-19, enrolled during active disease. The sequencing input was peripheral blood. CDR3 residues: CASSEARVTQYF. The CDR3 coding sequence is TGTGCCAGCAGTGAAGCGCGGGTGACCCAGTACTTC.